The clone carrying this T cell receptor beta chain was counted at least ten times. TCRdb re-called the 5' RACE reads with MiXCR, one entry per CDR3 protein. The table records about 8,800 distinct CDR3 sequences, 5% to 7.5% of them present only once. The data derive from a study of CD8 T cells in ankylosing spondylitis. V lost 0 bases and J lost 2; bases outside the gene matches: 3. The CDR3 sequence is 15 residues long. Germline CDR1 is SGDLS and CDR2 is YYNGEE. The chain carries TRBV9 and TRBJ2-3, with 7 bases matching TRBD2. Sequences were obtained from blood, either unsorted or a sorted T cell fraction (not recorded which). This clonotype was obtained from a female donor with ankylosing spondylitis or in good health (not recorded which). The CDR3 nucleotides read TGTGCCAGCAGCGTAGGCGGGGGAACCACAGATACGCAGTATTTT. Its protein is CASSVGGGTTDTQYF.